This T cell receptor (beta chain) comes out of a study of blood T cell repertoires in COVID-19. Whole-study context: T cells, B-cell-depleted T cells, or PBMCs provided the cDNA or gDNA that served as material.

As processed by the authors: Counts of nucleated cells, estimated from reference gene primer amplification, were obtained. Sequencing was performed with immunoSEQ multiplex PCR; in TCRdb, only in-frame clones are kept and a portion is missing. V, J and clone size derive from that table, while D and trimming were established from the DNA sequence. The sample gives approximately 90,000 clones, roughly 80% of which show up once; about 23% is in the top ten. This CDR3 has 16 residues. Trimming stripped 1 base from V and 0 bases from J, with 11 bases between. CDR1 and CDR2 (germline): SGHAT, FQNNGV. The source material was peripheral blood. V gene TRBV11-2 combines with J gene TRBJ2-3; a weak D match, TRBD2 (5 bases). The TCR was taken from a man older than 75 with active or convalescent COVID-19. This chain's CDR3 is CASSLVGEPSTDTQYF. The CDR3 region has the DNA TGTGCCAGCAGCTTAGTCGGGGAACCTAGCACAGATACGCAGTATTTT.